A selection of T cell receptor beta chains follows, all from one sample in a study of cytotoxic CD8 clonotypes in ibrutinib-treated CLL. The repertoire was sequenced with immunoSEQ multiplex PCR; TCRdb's copy has only in-frame clones and lacks some. This repertoire shows a few hundred thousand clones, 60% to 80% found once; its top ten account for about 5.9%. Specimen: PBMCs, collected after 36 months of ibrutinib treatment. The source is a human donor with chronic lymphocytic leukemia. Each CDR3 is given with its conserved first and last residue. D genes are given only for firm matches. Expanded clones are given a class, and other clones once, few, many or no size at all.

d_gene,j_gene,v_gene,abundance,CDR3aa,CDR3nt
TRBD2,TRBJ2-5,TRBV4-2,-,CASSQVSGTSNGGTQYF,TGTGCCAGCAGCCAAGTCTCCGGGACTAGCAATGGCGGGACCCAGTACTTC
-,TRBJ2-7,TRBV5-1,-,CASSLYRGEQYF,TGCGCCAGCAGCTTGTATAGGGGCGAGCAGTACTTC
TRBD1,TRBJ2-7,TRBV19,-,CASSIAGGTYEQYF,TGTGCCAGTAGTATCGCAGGGGGAACCTACGAGCAGTACTTC
TRBD2,TRBJ2-3,TRBV7-2,-,CASSGTSAGLDYTDTQYF,TGTGCCAGCAGCGGGACTAGCGCGGGTTTGGATTACACAGATACGCAGTATTTT
TRBD2,TRBJ2-7,TRBV11-2,-,CASSGGETYEQYF,TGTGCCAGCAGCGGGGGGGAGACTTACGAGCAGTACTTC
-,TRBJ2-3,TRBV19,-,CASSIDQRTFQGGGTDTQYF,TGTGCCAGTAGTATAGATCAACGGACCTTTCAGGGGGGAGGCACAGATACGCAGTATTTT
-,TRBJ2-7,TRBV25-1,few,CASSPPWSGSEQYF,TGTGCCAGCAGTCCTCCGTGGTCAGGTAGCGAGCAGTACTTC
TRBD2,TRBJ2-7,TRBV6-5,-,CATSLAGEYEQYF,TGTGCCACCAGTCTAGCGGGGGAATACGAGCAGTACTTC
-,TRBJ2-7,TRBV28,-,CASSYARGLLTRYEQYF,TGTGCCAGCAGCTATGCGCGGGGTCTCCTAACACGCTACGAGCAGTACTTC
TRBD1,TRBJ1-4,TRBV6-1,-,CASSASGQGQRTNEKLFF,TGTGCCAGCAGTGCTTCAGGACAGGGGCAGCGCACTAATGAAAAACTGTTTTTT
-,TRBJ2-7,TRBV2,-,CAKRVLVHEQYF,TGTGCCAAAAGGGTCCTCGTCCACGAGCAGTACTTC
-,TRBJ2-5,TRBV29-1,-,CSVVLPGEGTQYF,TGCAGCGTTGTATTGCCAGGGGAAGGGACCCAGTACTTC
TRBD1,TRBJ1-4,TRBV5-6,-,CASSTWDREYGKLFF,TGTGCCAGCAGCACATGGGACAGGGAATACGGAAAACTGTTTTTT
-,TRBJ2-7,TRBV5-1,-,CASSLAGVTYYEQYF,TGCGCCAGCAGCTTGGCGGGGGTTACCTACTACGAGCAGTACTTC
-,TRBJ1-1,TRBV19,few,CASKDSMNTEAFF,TGTGCCAGTAAGGACAGCATGAACACTGAAGCTTTCTTT
-,TRBJ2-1,TRBV7-2,few,CASSQLGLKQFF,TGTGCCAGCAGCCAACTTGGACTGAAGCAGTTCTTC
TRBD2,TRBJ2-7,TRBV27,-,CASKGLREQGEQYF,TGTGCCAGCAAGGGGCTGCGGGAGCAAGGCGAGCAGTACTTC
-,TRBJ2-1,TRBV5-4,-,CAIALDYSYNEQFF,TGTGCGATCGCCCTGGACTACTCCTACAATGAGCAGTTCTTC
-,TRBJ2-7,TRBV2,-,CASVWYRLSSYEQYF,TGTGCCAGCGTATGGTACAGACTATCCTCCTACGAGCAGTACTTC
-,TRBJ2-2,TRBV7-9,-,CASRPGVGEEGITGELFF,TGTGCCAGCAGACCCGGTGTGGGTGAAGAGGGAATCACCGGGGAGCTGTTTTTT
-,TRBJ2-7,TRBV4-3,-,CASSRGQTYEQYF,TGCGCCAGCAGCCGCGGACAAACCTACGAGCAGTACTTC
TRBD1,TRBJ1-2,TRBV5-1,-,CASSLATGGDGYTF,TGCGCCAGCAGCTTGGCGACAGGGGGCGACGGCTACACCTTC
-,TRBJ2-7,TRBV6-1,few,CASSQVVGTQYF,TGTGCCAGCAGCCAAGTGGTGGGGACACAGTACTTC
-,TRBJ2-7,TRBV29-1,-,CSVIKGLHSYEQYF,TGCAGCGTTATAAAGGGACTGCACTCCTACGAGCAGTACTTC
-,TRBJ2-1,TRBV9,-,CASSLSGSYNEQFF,TGTGCCAGCAGCTTATCAGGGTCCTACAATGAGCAGTTCTTC
-,TRBJ2-3,TRBV5-4,-,CASSLGGPGTDTQYF,TGTGCCAGCAGCTTGGGCGGACCCGGCACAGATACGCAGTATTTT
-,TRBJ1-2,TRBV5-8,-,CASSGGLTNYGYTF,TGTGCCAGCAGCGGGGGACTTACTAACTATGGCTACACCTTC
-,TRBJ2-3,TRBV5-1,once,CASSLGVGSDTQYF,TGCGCCAGCAGCTTGGGTGTGGGAAGTGATACGCAGTATTTT
-,TRBJ2-7,TRBV5-1,few,CASSQYWGAYEQYF,TGCGCCAGCAGCCAATACTGGGGGGCCTACGAGCAGTACTTC